This TCR beta chain was captured in a study of cytomegalovirus exposure and HLA in healthy donors. Study in general: HLA-typed donors were the source of about 85 million unique TCRs held in an early data release.

Study-level findings and limits: With later analysis, a missense DCLRE1C variant became linked to TCR beta V- and J-gene trimming.

CDR1 is SNHLY, CDR2 FYNNEI, per germline. CDR3 size: 13 residues. Trimming took 10 bases from V and 7 from J; bases not matched to a gene: 10. It was with 60 Vbeta and 13 Jbeta primers that the PCR ran. Profiled with immunoSEQ multiplex PCR; TCRdb holds only in-frame clones, not every one. The top ten hold roughly 0.5% of the sample, which has 150,000 to 200,000 clones, approximately 80% seen once. This clone was found a few times. Its antigen is unidentified. Sequenced material: PBMCs. The chain combines TRBV2 with TRBJ2-1; 7 bases fit TRBD1. This receptor was obtained from a woman aged 45 to 65 in good health and CMV-seronegative. Written as DNA, the CDR3 is TGTGCCACCACAGGGGCCCTTAGGAATGAGCAGTTCTTC. It specifies CATTGALRNEQFF.